Following are 30 T cell receptor beta chains from one sample sequenced in a study of cytomegalovirus exposure and HLA in healthy donors. Researchers ran the PCR with 60 Vbeta and 13 Jbeta primers. Using immunoSEQ multiplex PCR, the repertoire was profiled, and TCRdb retains in-frame clones only, with some absent. The sample has about 200,000 clones; approximately 80% are singletons. Sequencing was performed on PBMCs. These receptors all stem from a girl aged 2-10 years in good health and CMV-seronegative.

This sequence joins TRBV5-6 and TRBJ2-1; D is uncertain. With 4 bases removed from V and 4 bases from J, the gap between germline ends came to 12 bases. Germline V gene sequence: CDR1 SGHDT, CDR2 YYEEEE. This CDR3 region has 14 residues. As DNA, the CDR3 is TGTGCCAGCAGCCCAATAGAGACTTACAATGAGCAGTTCTTC. Translating it yields CASSPIETYNEQFF.

The chain employs TRBV5-4 and TRBJ2-5; the match to TRBD1 covers 10 bases. Trimming at V came to 5 bases and at J to 2 bases, leaving 6 bases not matched to a gene. Germline loops: CDR1 SGHNT, CDR2 YYREEE (reference sequence). CDR3 length: 15 residues. CDR3 protein: CASSSGQGRQETQYF. The CDR3 DNA reads as TGTGCCAGCAGTTCGGGACAGGGGCGTCAAGAGACCCAGTACTTC.

This clone was recorded a few times. The chain couples TRBV27 to TRBJ2-1; no definite D call. Looked up from germline, CDR1 is MNHEY and CDR2 is SMNVEV (reference sequence). The V and J ends lost 4 bases and 9 bases respectively, with 13 bases between them. The CDR3 covers 13 residues. CDR3 sequence: CASSSRTGIEQFF. Written as DNA, the CDR3 is TGTGCCAGCAGTTCCCGAACCGGTATTGAGCAGTTCTTC.

The chain couples TRBV10-3 to TRBJ2-7; TRBD1 aligns across 7 bases. The trim removed 4 bases at V and 2 bases at J, leaving 8 bases unmatched. The germline CDR1 and CDR2 sequences are ENHRY and SYGVKD. The CDR3 is 15 residues long. CDR3 in amino acids: CAISGSRDRTYEQYF. The CDR3 coding sequence is TGTGCCATCAGTGGTTCCCGGGACAGAACCTACGAGCAGTACTTC.

The chain carries TRBV9 and TRBJ1-3; tentatively, D is TRBD1 (5 bases). The CDR3 is made up of 15 amino acids. The germline gives CDR1 SGDLS, CDR2 YYNGEE. Trimming removed 0 bases from V and 5 bases from J, with 12 bases in between. In DNA, the CDR3 is TGTGCCAGCAGCGTAGGACGGGGACTAAGAAACACCATATATTTT. It yields the protein CASSVGRGLRNTIYF.

The rearrangement uses TRBV9 and TRBJ2-1, with a tentative D call TRBD2 (7 bases). V lost 0 bases and J lost 8, with 15 bases in between. This CDR3 contains 15 residues. In germline, CDR1 is SGDLS, CDR2 YYNGEE. CDR3 loop: CASSVGVGGAHEQFF. The DNA of the CDR3 is TGTGCCAGCAGCGTAGGGGTGGGGGGGGCCCATGAGCAGTTCTTC.

The CDR3, as DNA: TGTGCCAGCAGTCAGACTAGCGGGAGAGGGAATGAGCAGTTCTTC. This translates into CASSQTSGRGNEQFF. The chain has TRBV6-5 and TRBJ2-1, with 12 bases aligning to TRBD2. Germline V gene data show CDR1 as MNHEY and CDR2 as SVGAGI. The ends lost 5 bases at V and 7 bases at J; junction bases unmatched: 6. The CDR3 spans 15 residues.

The gene calls are TRBV5-1 and TRBJ1-3; 10 bases match TRBD1. CDR3 size: 15 residues. V lost 3 bases, J lost 2 bases, and 2 bases stayed unmatched. The germline CDR1 and CDR2 sequences are SGHRS and YFSETQ. The DNA for the CDR3 is TGCGCCAGCAGCTACGGGACAGGGGCTGGAAACACCATATATTTT. Protein product: CASSYGTGAGNTIYF.

V gene TRBV19 combines with J gene TRBJ1-5, with D possibly being TRBD1 (6 bases). This CDR3 comprises 15 residues. The V and J ends lost 3 bases and 1 base respectively, with 10 bases between them. The germline V gene encodes CDR1 LNHDA and CDR2 SQIVND (reference sequence). In nucleotides, the CDR3 is TGTGCCAGTAGTATTGGGGGCGTGAGCAATCAGCCCCAGCATTTT. Translation: CASSIGGVSNQPQHF.

The chain couples TRBV18 to TRBJ1-1, with 8 bases aligning to TRBD1. V was pared by 8 bases and J by 2 bases, with 16 bases of the junction left unmatched. There are 17 residues in the CDR3. The germline CDR1 and CDR2 sequences are KGHSH and LQKENI. This CDR3 reads CASTRTGRGILNTEAFF. CDR3 DNA: TGTGCCAGCACGAGGACAGGGAGAGGGATCCTCAACACTGAAGCTTTCTTT.

The V and J genes are TRBV6-6 and TRBJ2-7; tentatively, D is TRBD1 (6 bases). Germline V CDR1 and CDR2: MNHNY, SVGAGI (reference sequence). Between the trimmed V and J ends, which lost 2 bases and 5 bases, there was a span of 19 bases. The CDR3 sequence is 16 residues long. For the CDR3, the DNA is TGTGCCAGCAGTTACACGACAGGAATCCCTCGGGACGAGCAGTACTTC. It is translated as CASSYTTGIPRDEQYF.

The V call is TRBV4-1, the J call TRBJ1-4, with 9 bases fitting TRBD1. The ends lost 2 bases at V and 5 bases at J; junction bases unmatched: 6. CDR3 length equals 16 residues. Germline CDR1 MGHRA, CDR2 YSYEKL. CDR3 bases: TGCGCCAGCAGCCAACCCGGACAGGGGAAGAATGAAAAACTGTTTTTT. This codes for CASSQPGQGKNEKLFF.

J is TRBJ2-3 and V is TRBV4-1; D is undetermined. The germline CDR1 and CDR2 sequences are MGHRA and YSYEKL. Trimming shortened V by 4 bases and J by 4 bases, and 12 bases separated the two germline ends. The CDR3 is 14 residues long. CDR3 amino acids: CASSPMQEPDTQYF. CDR3 nucleotides: TGCGCCAGCAGCCCGATGCAAGAGCCAGATACGCAGTATTTT.

This chain connects TRBV6-5 to TRBJ2-1; unclear D gene. The V gene lost 4 bases and the J gene lost 5 bases, with 9 bases spanning the gap. The CDR3 covers 13 residues. The germline V gene encodes CDR1 MNHEY and CDR2 SVGAGI. This CDR3 reads CASSSEFDNEQFF. CDR3 bases: TGTGCCAGCAGTTCGGAGTTCGACAATGAGCAGTTCTTC.

This chain connects TRBV4-2 to TRBJ2-2; possibly TRBD2 for D (6 bases). From germline, CDR1 is LGHNA and CDR2 YNFKEQ. The ends were cut back, 4 bases at V and 2 bases at J, with 11 bases in the middle. This CDR3 is built from 15 residues. The CDR3 sequence: CASSLRTINTGELFF. The CDR3 DNA is TGTGCCAGCAGCCTCCGGACTATTAACACCGGGGAGCTGTTTTTT.

The chain recombines TRBV5-1 with TRBJ1-5; no reliable D call. Per germline, CDR1 SGHRS and CDR2 YFSETQ. The ends were cut back, 1 base at V and 6 bases at J, with 14 bases in the middle. The CDR3 is made up of 15 amino acids. DNA for the CDR3: TGCGCCAGCAGCTTGACCTTTGGGCGTGGTCAGCCCCAGCATTTT. Translated, it gives CASSLTFGRGQPQHF.

The V and J genes are TRBV5-6 and TRBJ1-6; unclear D gene. Looked up from germline, CDR1 is SGHDT and CDR2 is YYEEEE. The V gene lost 1 base and the J gene lost 7 bases, with 9 bases spanning the gap. The length of the CDR3 is 14 residues. The chain's CDR3 is CASSLWRGNSPLHF. The CDR3 DNA is TGTGCCAGCAGCTTGTGGCGCGGAAATTCACCCCTCCACTTT. The complete variable domain, with remaining parts taken from reference TRBV5-6 and TRBJ1-6, reads DAGVTQSPTHLIKTRGQQVTLRCSPKSGHDTVSWYQQALGQGPQFIFQYYEEEERQRGNFPDRFSGHQFPNYSSELNVNALLLGDSALYLCASSLWRGNSPLHFGNGTRLTVT.

The genes are TRBV27 and TRBJ1-5; D possibly corresponds to TRBD1 (5 bases). The CDR3 length is 19 residues. V was shortened by 5 bases and J by 2 bases, with 25 bases between the two germline ends. Germline CDR1 MNHEY, CDR2 SMNVEV (reference sequence). CDR3 in DNA: TGTGCCAGCAGTCGCGGGACCCTTGGAATGGCTTTCGGCAATCAGCCCCAGCATTTT. Translating it yields CASSRGTLGMAFGNQPQHF.

The chain is built from TRBV2 and TRBJ2-5; 10 nucleotides align to TRBD2. The J call may be mistaken, given a closer DNA end match to TRBJ2-7. This CDR3 is built from 14 residues. Germline V gene data show CDR1 as SNHLY and CDR2 as FYNNEI. DNA of the CDR3: TGTGCCAGCATTGGACTAGCGGAACCCTACGAGCAGTACTTC. Its protein is CASIGLAEPYEQYF.

The V call is TRBV7-8, the J call TRBJ2-1; TRBD2 might be the D (5 bases). This CDR3 comprises 12 residues. The germline CDR1 and CDR2 sequences are SGHVS and FQNEAQ. V was trimmed by 4 bases and J by 7 bases, leaving 8 bases between them. The CDR3 loop is CASSSRLNEQFF. CDR3 bases: TGTGCCAGCAGCTCCCGACTAAATGAGCAGTTCTTC.

The V and J genes are TRBV5-1 and TRBJ2-1, with TRBD2 matching over 9 bases. The CDR3 runs to 14 residues. Germline CDR1 SGHRS, CDR2 YFSETQ. V shed 3 bases, J shed 5 bases, and the junction held 3 bases outside the gene matches. The CDR3 DNA reads TGCGCCAGCAGCTCGCCTAGCGGGGACAATGAGCAGTTCTTC. Protein: CASSSPSGDNEQFF. Based on the CDR3 plus reference TRBV5-1 and TRBJ2-1, the full variable domain is KAGVTQTPRYLIKTRGQQVTLSCSPISGHRSVSWYQQTPGQGLQFLFEYFSETQRNKGNFPGRFSGRQFSNSRSEMNVSTLELGDSALYLCASSSPSGDNEQFFGPGTRLTVL.

The chain joins TRBV7-6 to TRBJ2-2; 8 bases are shared with TRBD2. CDR1 and CDR2 from the germline V gene are SGHVS and FNYEAQ. V was clipped by 0 bases and J by 2 bases; unmatched bases: 5. This CDR3 comprises 17 residues. This CDR3 is CASSLAIIAGNTGELFF. CDR3 nucleotides: TGTGCCAGCAGCTTAGCGATTATAGCGGGAAACACCGGGGAGCTGTTTTTT.

The chain employs TRBV29-1 and TRBJ1-1; 9 bases line up with TRBD1. Germline V CDR1 and CDR2: SQVTM, ANQGSEA. The CDR3 length is 13 residues. Trimming cost V 6 bases and J 0 bases; bases outside gene matches: 2. CDR3 DNA: TGCAGCGTCGGACAGGGGTTGAACACTGAAGCTTTCTTT. Protein product: CSVGQGLNTEAFF.

The chain couples TRBV10-2 to TRBJ2-1, with D perhaps TRBD2 (6 bases). Germline CDR1 reads WSHSY; CDR2 reads SAAADI. Trimming stripped 5 bases from V and 3 bases from J, with 17 bases between. There are 16 residues in the CDR3. DNA of the CDR3: TGCGCCAGCAGTCCCACCCTAGCGATAGGCTACAATGAGCAGTTCTTC. It specifies CASSPTLAIGYNEQFF.

In this sample, this clone turned up once. The chain recombines TRBV2 with TRBJ1-1; a possible D gene is TRBD1 (6 bases). V lost 4 bases and J 0 bases, leaving 9 bases between the germline ends. The CDR3 is 14 amino acids. The V gene's germline CDR1 is SNHLY and CDR2 FYNNEI. Written as DNA, the CDR3 is TGTGCCAGCAGTGTAAAGGGGGTGAACACTGAAGCTTTCTTT. It translates to CASSVKGVNTEAFF. Full variable domain (outside the CDR3, taken from reference TRBV2 and TRBJ1-1): EPEVTQTPSHQVTQMGQEVILRCVPISNHLYFYWYRQILGQKVEFLVSFYNNEISEKSEIFDDQFSVERPDGSNFTLKIRSTKLEDSAMYFCASSVKGVNTEAFFGQGTRLTVV.

V and J are TRBV11-2 and TRBJ1-4; no clear D gene. Germline V gene data show CDR1 as SGHAT and CDR2 as FQNNGV. This CDR3 is 15 amino acids long. Trimming stripped 0 bases from V and 2 bases from J, with 7 bases between. Here the CDR3 reads CASSLDPSTNEKLFF. In DNA form, the CDR3 reads TGTGCCAGCAGCTTAGATCCTAGCACTAATGAAAAACTGTTTTTT.

This clone has more than one count but fewer than ten. The chain joins TRBV6-1 to TRBJ2-1, with TRBD1 matching 8 bases. Germline CDR1 is MNHNS and CDR2 is SASEGT. This CDR3 is built from 15 residues. Losses at the gene ends were 7 bases for V and 0 bases for J; bases not matched to a gene: 5. CDR3 sequence: CASKRTGSSYNEQFF. DNA for the CDR3: TGTGCCAGCAAGAGGACAGGGAGCTCCTACAATGAGCAGTTCTTC.

This sequence joins TRBV6-5 and TRBJ2-3, with 13 bases matching TRBD2. In germline, CDR1 is MNHEY, CDR2 SVGAGI. The CDR3 is 16 amino acids. Losses at the gene ends were 2 bases for V and 6 bases for J; bases not matched to a gene: 5. The CDR3 region has the DNA TGTGCCAGCAGTTACACTAGCGGGAGGGCATACGATACGCAGTATTTT. Its translation is CASSYTSGRAYDTQYF.

The chain employs TRBV29-1 and TRBJ2-1; D possibly corresponds to TRBD2 (5 bases). Germline-derived CDR1 and CDR2 are SQVTM and ANQGSEA. CDR3 length equals 13 residues. Deletions cut 7 bases from V and 0 bases from J, with 10 bases between. Written as DNA, the CDR3 is TGCAGCGGGGAGTTGCTCTCCTACAATGAGCAGTTCTTC. Translated, it gives CSGELLSYNEQFF.

This clone was seen only once. V and J are TRBV6-5 and TRBJ1-3; the D gene is possibly TRBD1 (5 bases). The length of the CDR3 is 13 residues. Trimming pared 5 bases from V and 2 bases from J, leaving 7 bases between. CDR1 is MNHEY, CDR2 SVGAGI, per germline. The CDR3 region is CASSGTTGNTIYF. Here the CDR3 DNA reads TGTGCCAGCAGTGGGACTACTGGAAACACCATATATTTT.